A single sample is the source of the 7 T cell receptor beta chains below, sequenced in a study of T cell repertoires in cytomegalovirus infection. TCRdb reprocessed the reads with MiXCR, giving one entry per CDR3 protein. This sample has around 70,000 distinct CDR3 sequences, with under 5% found just once. Sequencing was done on a sample of PBMCs. The source is a human donor in good health (CMV status not recorded). Some clones in this sample may be carry-over from other donors' samples.

This clonotype was recorded many times. The chain carries TRBV7-2 and TRBJ1-6; D may be TRBD1 (5 bases). Germline V gives CDR1 SGHTA, CDR2 FQGNSA. Trimming removed 3 bases at V and 10 bases at J, with 16 bases between. The length of the CDR3 is 15 residues. The DNA for the CDR3 is TGTGCCAGCAGCTTGGTCGGACACGGACAATCACCCCTCCACTTT. This gives the protein CASSLVGHGQSPLHF.

This clonotype has ten or more counts. The chain employs TRBV28 and TRBJ2-3; D remains ambiguous. Trimming took 5 bases from V and 8 from J, leaving 11 bases between them. Germline values: CDR1 MDHEN, CDR2 SYDVKM. The CDR3 sequence is 12 residues long. The CDR3 sequence: CASSLQLFTQYF. The CDR3 nucleotides are TGTGCCAGCAGTCTCCAACTATTTACGCAGTATTTT.

The rearrangement joins TRBV28 to TRBJ2-5; D not resolved. This CDR3 is 15 amino acids long. The germline gives CDR1 MDHEN, CDR2 SYDVKM. The V end was cut by 5 bases, the J end by 0 bases, with 13 bases between. The CDR3, as DNA: TGTGCCAGCAGTCCAGACACGTCGGACCAAGAGACCCAGTACTTC. Protein: CASSPDTSDQETQYF.

This clonotype was recorded many times. V gene TRBV7-2 combines with J gene TRBJ2-7; D not certain. Per germline, CDR1 SGHTA and CDR2 FQGNSA. The CDR3 is made up of 15 amino acids. The V end lost 2 bases, the J end lost 4 bases, and 15 bases lay between the germline ends. CDR3 in amino acids: CASSLSQIITYEQYF. In DNA, the CDR3 is TGTGCCAGCAGCTTAAGTCAAATCATTACATACGAGCAGTACTTC.

This clonotype was picked up many times. V is TRBV7-2 and J is TRBJ2-5; 7 positions match TRBD2. V was pared by 0 bases and J by 5 bases, with 6 bases of the junction left unmatched. The germline V gene encodes CDR1 SGHTA and CDR2 FQGNSA. The CDR3 is 15 amino acids. CDR3 amino acids: CASSLASTSRETQYF. CDR3 in DNA: TGTGCCAGCAGCTTAGCGTCGACTAGCCGTGAGACCCAGTACTTC.

This clonotype has at least ten counts. The CDR3 protein is CSARRGDFSYEQYF. CDR3 sequence (DNA): TGCAGTGCTAGAAGGGGGGACTTCTCCTACGAGCAGTACTTC. The chain links TRBV20-1 to TRBJ2-7; tentatively, D is TRBD1 or TRBD2 (6 bases each). The germline V gene has CDR1 DFQATT and CDR2 SNEGSKA (reference sequence). V was trimmed by 2 bases and J by 0 bases, leaving 11 bases between them. The CDR3 covers 14 residues.

This clonotype has ten or more counts. V and J are TRBV12-3 or TRBV12-4 and TRBJ2-2, with D possibly matching TRBD2 (7 bases). CDR3 length equals 16 residues. Trimming stripped 6 bases from V and 6 bases from J, with 20 bases between. Here the CDR3 reads CASRYSGGARSGELFF. DNA of the CDR3: TGTGCCAGCAGGTACTCGGGGGGCGCCAGGTCCGGGGAGCTGTTTTTT.